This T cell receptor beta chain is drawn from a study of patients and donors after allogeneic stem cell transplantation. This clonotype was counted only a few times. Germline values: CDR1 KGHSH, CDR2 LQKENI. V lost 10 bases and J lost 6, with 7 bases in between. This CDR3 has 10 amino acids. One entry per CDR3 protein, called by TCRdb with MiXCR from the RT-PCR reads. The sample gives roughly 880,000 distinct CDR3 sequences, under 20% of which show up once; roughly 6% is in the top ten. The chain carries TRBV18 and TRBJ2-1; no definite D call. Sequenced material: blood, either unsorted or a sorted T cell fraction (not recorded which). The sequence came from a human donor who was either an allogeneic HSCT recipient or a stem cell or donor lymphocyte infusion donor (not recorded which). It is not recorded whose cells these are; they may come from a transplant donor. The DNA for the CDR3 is TGTGCCACCCTGCCCAATGAGCAGTTCTTC. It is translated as CATLPNEQFF.